What follows describes a single T cell receptor beta chain. The entry originates in a study of radiation and T cells in renal cell carcinoma. The sample's time point: baseline pretreatment blood. Treatment described: 15 Gy SBRT to primary tumor, nephrectomy 4 weeks later. Libraries were prepared by immunoSEQ multiplex PCR; TCRdb keeps only in-frame clonotypes and omits some of them. The table includes approximately 100,000 clones, around 88% detected once. The CDR3 covers 16 residues. V lost 7 bases and J lost 3, with 22 bases in between. The sequence came from a man aged 45-65 years with renal cell carcinoma. Sample: blood, taken from a patient whose treatment included radiotherapy and nephrectomy. This rearrangement joins TRBV23-1 to TRBJ2-7, with a tentative D call TRBD1 (6 bases). TRBV23-1 is placed among ORFs of uncertain function. CDR3 amino acids: CASTDRDNHSIYEQYF. In nucleotides, the CDR3 is TGCGCCAGCACTGACCGGGACAACCATTCCATCTACGAGCAGTACTTC.